The 23 T cell receptor beta chains below were found in one sample sequenced in a study of PD-1 blockade in mismatch repair-deficient tumors. Profiled with immunoSEQ multiplex PCR; TCRdb holds only in-frame clones, not every one. The sample lists about 24,000 clones, about 83% occurring once. The input for sequencing was peripheral blood, taken 12 weeks after starting pembrolizumab. The receptors here all came from an adult with mismatch repair-deficient cancer.

The chain uses TRBV14 and TRBJ1-1; unclear D gene. V dropped 1 base and J dropped 8 bases, with 11 bases sitting between them. Germline V gene lookup returns CDR1 SGHDN and CDR2 FVKESK. CDR3 length: 13 residues. This chain's CDR3 is CASSQGLEAEAFF. CDR3 DNA sequence: TGTGCCAGCAGCCAAGGTTTAGAAGCCGAAGCTTTCTTT.

The genes are TRBV28 and TRBJ2-7; D gene ambiguous. Germline V gene sequence: CDR1 MDHEN, CDR2 SYDVKM. V lost 6 bases to trimming and J lost 6 bases, with 21 bases between them. This CDR3 contains 15 residues. The CDR3 here is CASRTNSDLPGEQYF. DNA for the CDR3: TGTGCCAGCAGAACCAACAGCGACCTCCCCGGCGAGCAGTACTTC.

This chain connects TRBV11-3 to TRBJ2-1, with 13 bases lining up with TRBD2. This CDR3 is built from 17 residues. V dropped 1 base and J dropped 0; count of bases not matched to a gene: 0. CDR1 and CDR2 (germline): SGHNT, YENEEA. The CDR3 region has the DNA TGTGCCAGCAGCTTAGGGACTAGCGGGAGCTCCTACAATGAGCAGTTCTTC. Translated: CASSLGTSGSSYNEQFF.

The chain combines TRBV19 with TRBJ2-5; the match to TRBD2 covers 8 bases. This CDR3 comprises 15 residues. Losses at the gene ends were 6 bases for V and 4 bases for J; bases not matched to a gene: 10. Germline CDR1 and CDR2: LNHDA and SQIVND (reference sequence). The CDR3 bases are TGTGCCAGTAGCCCGGGGGGGGAGGGGCGAGAGACCCAGTACTTC. Its protein is CASSPGGEGRETQYF.

The chain has TRBV28 and TRBJ2-7; D might be TRBD2 (5 bases). The germline CDR1 and CDR2 sequences are MDHEN and SYDVKM. The CDR3 spans 13 residues. The germline V and J ends were trimmed by 3 bases and 7 bases, with 13 bases remaining between them. In nucleotides, the CDR3 is TGTGCCAGCAGTTTGGACGGTTCGGGGGAGCAGTACTTC. It is translated as CASSLDGSGEQYF. The full variable domain, rest sourced from reference TRBV28 and TRBJ2-7, is DVKVTQSSRYLVKRTGEKVFLECVQDMDHENMFWYRQDPGLGLRLIYFSYDVKMKEKGDIPEGYSVSREKKERFSLILESASTNQTSMYLCASSLDGSGEQYFGPGTRLTVT.

The chain is built from TRBV10-2 and TRBJ2-1; 15 bases are a match to TRBD2. CDR1 WSHSY and CDR2 SAAADI come from the germline V gene. V was clipped by 5 bases and J by 9 bases; unmatched bases: 5. The CDR3 is 15 amino acids. CDR3 DNA: TGCGCCAGCAGTAAACCGGGACTAGCGGGAGGTGAGCAGTTCTTC. Protein product: CASSKPGLAGGEQFF.

This clone showed up just once. CDR3 bases: TGCGCCAGCAGCTTGGGCACTGGTGTCTACAATGAGCAGTTCTTC. Protein sequence: CASSLGTGVYNEQFF. The chain couples TRBV5-1 to TRBJ2-1, with D hard to call. Trimming removed 0 bases at V and 3 bases at J, with 10 bases between. The germline gives CDR1 SGHRS, CDR2 YFSETQ. The CDR3 is 15 residues long.

The gene calls are TRBV29-1 and TRBJ2-1, with a tentative D call TRBD2 (5 bases). Germline V gene data show CDR1 as SQVTM and CDR2 as ANQGSEA. This CDR3 is 16 amino acids long. Trimming pared 3 bases from V and 0 bases from J, leaving 15 bases between. Here the CDR3 DNA reads TGCAGCGTTGAGGTAATTAGCGCCAGCTCCTACAATGAGCAGTTCTTC. It translates to CSVEVISASSYNEQFF.

The chain has TRBV4-1 and TRBJ2-2, with 9 bases fitting TRBD2. V was pared by 1 base and J by 2 bases, with 5 bases of the junction left unmatched. Germline V CDR1 and CDR2: MGHRA, YSYEKL. This CDR3 has 17 amino acids. DNA for the CDR3: TGCGCCAGCAGCCAAGTTCTAGCGGGACTAAACACCGGGGAGCTGTTTTTT. Amino acids: CASSQVLAGLNTGELFF.

The rearrangement uses TRBV11-2 and TRBJ2-5; 8 bases are a match to TRBD1. The CDR3 covers 16 residues. J lost 2 bases, V lost 1 base, and 6 bases had no gene match. In germline, CDR1 is SGHAT, CDR2 FQNNGV. CDR3 sequence reads: CASSLVGRGRQETQYF. The DNA of the CDR3 is TGTGCCAGCAGCTTAGTGGGCAGGGGGCGACAAGAGACCCAGTACTTC.

The rearrangement joins TRBV13 to TRBJ1-1; D perhaps matches TRBD1 (5 bases). The V gene's germline CDR1 is PRHDT and CDR2 FYEKMQ (reference sequence). This CDR3 contains 19 residues. Between the trimmed V and J ends, which lost 4 bases and 3 bases, there was a span of 27 bases. This CDR3 reads CASSSAGALTHPKDTEAFF. CDR3 nucleotides: TGTGCCAGCAGCTCGGCCGGGGCACTCACCCACCCAAAGGACACTGAAGCTTTCTTT.

The gene calls are TRBV7-6 and TRBJ2-5; no firm D call. The CDR3 sequence is 14 residues long. Trimming took 1 base from V and 5 from J, leaving 11 bases between them. The germline gives CDR1 SGHVS, CDR2 FNYEAQ. The CDR3 loop is CASSLGAGAETQYF. In DNA form, the CDR3 reads TGTGCCAGCAGCTTAGGGGCAGGCGCGGAGACCCAGTACTTC. Variable domain in full (rest from reference TRBV7-6 and TRBJ2-5): GAGVSQSPRYKVTKRGQDVALRCDPISGHVSLYWYRQALGQGPEFLTYFNYEAQQDKSGLPNDRFSAERPEGSISTLTIQRTEQRDSAMYRCASSLGAGAETQYFGPGTRLLVL.

This chain connects TRBV5-1 to TRBJ2-3; 7 bases fit TRBD1. Trimming took 7 bases from V and 4 from J; bases not matched to a gene: 9. Germline assignment: CDR1 SGHRS and CDR2 YFSETQ. There are 14 residues in the CDR3. CDR3 sequence (DNA): TGCGCCAGCGGCGAACAGGGGAGCGCAGATACGCAGTATTTT. Translation: CASGEQGSADTQYF.

The genes are TRBV19 and TRBJ1-1; D uncertain. The V and J ends lost 0 bases and 2 bases respectively, with 7 bases between them. The CDR3 runs 14 residues. Germline-derived CDR1 and CDR2 are LNHDA and SQIVND (reference sequence). Here the CDR3 reads CASSIEGSNTEAFF. DNA of the CDR3: TGTGCCAGTAGTATAGAGGGCTCAAACACTGAAGCTTTCTTT.

The rearrangement links TRBV7-3 to TRBJ2-2; the D gene is possibly TRBD1 (6 bases). The germline V gene has CDR1 SGHTA and CDR2 FQGTGA. The V end lost 5 bases, the J end lost 6 bases, and 19 bases lay between the germline ends. The CDR3 spans 16 residues. The DNA of the CDR3 is TGTGCCAGCAGCCCCCGCAGGGACACTCTTGCCGGGGAGCTGTTTTTT. Protein: CASSPRRDTLAGELFF. The whole variable domain, remainder taken from reference TRBV7-3 and TRBJ2-2, is GAGVSQTPSNKVTEKGKYVELRCDPISGHTALYWYRQSLGQGPEFLIYFQGTGAADDSGLPNDRFFAVRPEGSVSTLKIQRTERGDSAVYLCASSPRRDTLAGELFFGEGSRLTVL.

V gene TRBV28 combines with J gene TRBJ2-7; 7 bases are a match to TRBD1. CDR3 size: 15 residues. The germline CDR1 and CDR2 sequences are MDHEN and SYDVKM. Losses at the gene ends were 5 bases for V and 3 bases for J; bases not matched to a gene: 10. The CDR3 here is CASSPPRTGGYEQYF. The DNA for the CDR3 is TGTGCCAGCAGTCCACCCAGGACAGGAGGCTACGAGCAGTACTTC.

This chain uses TRBV5-1 with TRBJ2-3, with 9 bases matching TRBD2. The trim removed 4 bases at V and 7 bases at J, leaving 10 bases unmatched. This CDR3 contains 15 residues. Germline V CDR1 and CDR2: SGHRS, YFSETQ. CDR3 DNA sequence: TGCGCCAGCAGCCCCTTAGCGGGAGACGATAATACGCAGTATTTT. It codes for CASSPLAGDDNTQYF.

This clone was counted once. The chain carries TRBV14 and TRBJ2-7; 8 positions match TRBD2. Germline CDR1 reads SGHDN; CDR2 reads FVKESK. The CDR3 runs 14 residues. V lost 4 bases to trimming and J lost 3 bases; unmatched junction nucleotides: 5. Here the CDR3 reads CASSPHRGGYEQYF. The CDR3 DNA follows: TGTGCCAGCAGCCCCCACCGGGGGGGCTACGAGCAGTACTTC. The full variable domain, in which reference TRBV14 and TRBJ2-7 provide the parts outside the CDR3, is EAGVTQFPSHSVIEKGQTVTLRCDPISGHDNLYWYRRVMGKEIKFLLHFVKESKQDESGMPNNRFLAERTGGTYSTLKVQPAELEDSGVYFCASSPHRGGYEQYFGPGTRLTVT.

This chain links TRBV11-2 with TRBJ2-7; D is unresolved. Per germline, CDR1 SGHAT and CDR2 FQNNGV. The CDR3 spans 13 residues. Between the trimmed V and J ends, which lost 4 bases and 3 bases, there was a span of 10 bases. CDR3 in DNA: TGTGCCAGCAGCTCCCTTTTAGACTACGAGCAGTACTTC. Protein: CASSSLLDYEQYF.

In its sample, this clone is medium-sized. The V gene is TRBV6-4, the J gene TRBJ2-2; 7 nucleotides line up with TRBD1. Trimming took 4 bases from V and 3 from J; bases not matched to a gene: 2. The V gene's germline CDR1 is MRHNA and CDR2 SNTAGT. CDR3 length: 14 amino acids. The CDR3 DNA is TGTGCCAGCAGTGGAGGGGGCGACACCGGGGAGCTGTTTTTT. Translation: CASSGGGDTGELFF.

V and J are TRBV7-9 and TRBJ2-1; the match to TRBD2 covers 13 bases. Germline-derived CDR1 and CDR2 are SEHNR and FQNEAQ (reference sequence). The V and J ends lost 5 bases and 5 bases, in that order; junction bases with no gene match: 15. The CDR3 has 19 residues. CDR3 region: CASSPKTSGRTLLNNEQFF. Written as DNA, the CDR3 is TGTGCCAGCAGCCCTAAGACTAGCGGGAGGACCTTGTTAAACAATGAGCAGTTCTTC.

About this clone itself: The junction departs from the called germline gene at one end, perhaps through a read error. CDR3 in DNA: TGCGCCAGCAGTCAAGCGGTAGGAGGGGGCCGGGATGAGCAGTTCTTC. The encoded protein is CASSQAVGGGRDEQFF. This sequence joins TRBV4-3 and TRBJ2-1, with TRBD1 as a possible D gene (7 bases). Germline CDR1 reads LGHNA; CDR2 reads YSLEER. This CDR3 contains 16 residues.

The CDR3 nucleotides are TGTGCCAGCAGTGAAGGACAGGGGGCGGAGGTAGCTTTCTTT. Its translation is CASSEGQGAEVAFF. The chain links TRBV6-1 to TRBJ1-1, with TRBD1 identical over 10 bases. Germline trimming cut 1 base from V and 10 bases from J; bases unmatched to any gene: 6. The V gene's germline CDR1 is MNHNS and CDR2 SASEGT. This CDR3 contains 14 residues.